This is a list of T cell receptor beta chains from one sample in a study of blood T cell repertoires in COVID-19. The repertoire was sequenced with immunoSEQ multiplex PCR; TCRdb's copy has only in-frame clones and lacks some. The repertoire holds some 270,000 clones, with 80% to 90% as singletons. Sequenced material: PBMCs or T cells enriched from blood (not recorded which). Receptors originate from a woman aged 40 to 50 who had been exposed to COVID-19. The CDR3 runs from the conserved cysteine through the conserved F or W. Each record gives: D gene, CDR3 length, J gene, V gene, clone size, CDR3 DNA, CDR3 protein. D genes are given only for firm matches. The size field is filled for only some rows; it gives once, few, many or a size class.

>TRBD1|12|TRBJ1-2|TRBV7-8|.
TGTGCCAGCAGCTGGACAGGGTCTGGCTACACCTTC
CASSWTGSGYTF
>.|15|TRBJ2-6|TRBV28|.
TGTGCCGGAGGGGGCTCGAACTCTGGGGCCAACGTCCTGACTTTC
CAGGGSNSGANVLTF
>TRBD1|13|TRBJ1-1|TRBV19|.
TGTGCCTCAACCTCAGGGGGCGTCGCTGAAGCTTTCTTT
CASTSGGVAEAFF
>TRBD2|14|TRBJ2-7|TRBV7-3|.
TGTGCCAGCAGCTTGGGCGGGGGGCTCTACGAGCAGTACTTC
CASSLGGGLYEQYF
>.|15|TRBJ2-1|TRBV11-3|few
TGTGCCAGCAGCTTACCGGGGACACCGACGGGTGAGCAGTTCTTC
CASSLPGTPTGEQFF
>.|14|TRBJ1-4|TRBV30|.
TGTGCCTGGAGTGTACAGGCCTTTAATGAAAAACTGTTTTTT
CAWSVQAFNEKLFF
>.|18|TRBJ2-6|TRBV27|.
TGTGCCAGCAGTTTATCGGAGGCAGGCAACTCTGGGGCCAACGTCCTGACTTTC
CASSLSEAGNSGANVLTF
>.|15|TRBJ2-3|TRBV28|.
TGTGCCAGCAGTTGGGGGGAAGTCCGCACAGATACGCAGTATTTT
CASSWGEVRTDTQYF
>TRBD1|15|TRBJ1-2|TRBV7-9|.
TGTGCCAGCAGCCCCGGACAGGGTTTGGGCTATGGCTACACCTTC
CASSPGQGLGYGYTF
>TRBD1|14|TRBJ1-2|TRBV27|once
TGTGCCAGCAGTTTCCTTGGACAGGGGGATGGCTACACCTTC
CASSFLGQGDGYTF
>.|13|TRBJ1-1|TRBV5-8|.
TGTGCCAGCAGCTTCCGTATTTTGACTGAAGCTTTCTTT
CASSFRILTEAFF
>TRBD1|15|TRBJ2-3|TRBV10-3|once
TGTGCCACCAGACAGGGCGGCTCGTATGCAGATACGCAGTATTTT
CATRQGGSYADTQYF
>.|13|TRBJ2-5|TRBV19|.
TGTGCCAGTAGTATGCAGGGGATGGAGACCCAGTACTTC
CASSMQGMETQYF
>.|20|TRBJ1-2|TRBV5-5|.
TGTGCCAGCAGCTTGTCTGAGGTGGGTTGGCTCCAACCTAAACTTGGTGGCTACACCTTC
CASSLSEVGWLQPKLGGYTF
>.|14|TRBJ1-4|TRBV11-2|.
TGTGCCAGCAGCCTTGCCCCGAGCGGTGAAAAACTGTTTTTT
CASSLAPSGEKLFF
>TRBD2|15|TRBJ2-5|TRBV4-1|.
TGCGCCAGCAGCCAGGGACTAGCGGGAGAGGAGACCCAGTACTTC
CASSQGLAGEETQYF